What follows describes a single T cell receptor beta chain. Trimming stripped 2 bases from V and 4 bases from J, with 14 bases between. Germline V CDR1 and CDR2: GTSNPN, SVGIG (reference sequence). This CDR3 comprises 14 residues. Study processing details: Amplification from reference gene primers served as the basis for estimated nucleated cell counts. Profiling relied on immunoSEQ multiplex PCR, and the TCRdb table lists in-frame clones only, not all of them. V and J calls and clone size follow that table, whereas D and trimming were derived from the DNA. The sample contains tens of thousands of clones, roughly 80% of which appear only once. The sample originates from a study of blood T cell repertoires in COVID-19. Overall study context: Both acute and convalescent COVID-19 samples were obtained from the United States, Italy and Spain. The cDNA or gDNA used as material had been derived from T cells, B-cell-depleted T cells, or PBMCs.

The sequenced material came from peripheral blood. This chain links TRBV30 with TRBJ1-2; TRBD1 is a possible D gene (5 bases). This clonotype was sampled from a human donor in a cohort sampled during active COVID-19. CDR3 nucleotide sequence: TGTGCCTGGAGTCTAAGTAAGGGGCTCTATGGCTACACCTTC. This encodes CAWSLSKGLYGYTF.